These 17 T cell receptor beta chains share one sample of origin, sequenced in a study of shared clonotypes between healthy human individuals. Generated by immunoSEQ multiplex PCR, the TCRdb table keeps only in-frame clones and is missing some. The sample yields some 2 million clones, over 85% seen once. The sample comprised naive CD4+ T cells sorted from blood. Subset specified: CD45RA+ positively selected. The source is a man aged 18 to 29 in good health.

The chain joins TRBV18 to TRBJ2-3; no clear D gene. V was clipped by 2 bases and J by 6 bases, with 9 bases between them. CDR1 and CDR2 from the germline V gene are KGHSH and LQKENI. CDR3 size: 13 residues. The CDR3 is CASSPRVRDTQYF. CDR3 DNA: TGTGCCAGCTCACCAAGGGTAAGGGATACGCAGTATTTT.

V is TRBV6-5 and J is TRBJ2-7; 12 bases match TRBD1. The germline V gene encodes CDR1 MNHEY and CDR2 SVGAGI. The V and J ends lost 5 bases and 4 bases, in that order; junction bases with no gene match: 6. The length of the CDR3 is 15 residues. CDR3 sequence: CASSTPGQGAYEQYF. CDR3 DNA: TGTGCCAGCAGTACGCCGGGACAGGGGGCTTACGAGCAGTACTTC.

This clone has a single count. The chain carries TRBV28 and TRBJ1-3, with D maybe TRBD1 (5 bases). Germline CDR1 is MDHEN and CDR2 is SYDVKM. This CDR3 region has 12 residues. CDR3 DNA sequence: TGTGCGGTGACAGCGCCGGAGTACACCATATATTTT. It is translated as CAVTAPEYTIYF. The complete variable domain, with remaining parts taken from reference TRBV28 and TRBJ1-3, reads DVKVTQSSRYLVKRTGEKVFLECVQDMDHENMFWYRQDPGLGLRLIYFSYDVKMKEKGDIPEGYSVSREKKERFSLILESASTNQTSMYLCAVTAPEYTIYFGEGSWLTVV.

The rearrangement joins TRBV4-3 to TRBJ2-7; D is perhaps TRBD2 (7 bases). This CDR3 comprises 16 residues. The ends were cut back, 4 bases at V and 4 bases at J, with 20 bases in the middle. Germline lookup yields CDR1 LGHNA and CDR2 YSLEER. CDR3 in amino acids: CASSLSRGGLKYEQYF. DNA of the CDR3: TGCGCCAGCAGCCTCTCGAGGGGGGGGCTTAAATACGAGCAGTACTTC.

V and J are TRBV30 and TRBJ2-7, with TRBD2 as a possible D gene (5 bases). V dropped 0 bases and J dropped 2 bases, with 11 bases sitting between them. The CDR3 is 14 residues long. Germline CDR1 GTSNPN, CDR2 SVGIG (reference sequence). The DNA for the CDR3 is TGTGCCTGGAGTGTACCCGGGATTGCCTACGAGCAGTACTTC. This gives the protein CAWSVPGIAYEQYF.

J is TRBJ2-1 and V is TRBV6-5; perhaps D is TRBD1 or TRBD2 (5 bases each). The CDR3 is 15 amino acids. From germline, CDR1 is MNHEY and CDR2 SVGAGI. Deletions cut 4 bases from V and 6 bases from J, with 16 bases between. CDR3 DNA sequence: TGTGCCAGCAGTTTCCGGGACCAGGCGTCCAATGAGCAGTTCTTC. Amino acids: CASSFRDQASNEQFF.

The genes are TRBV4-1 and TRBJ1-6; D is uncertain. This CDR3 is 18 amino acids long. From germline, CDR1 is MGHRA and CDR2 YSYEKL. V was cut by 0 bases and J by 4 bases, with 16 bases left in between. CDR3 sequence reads: CASSQEDVRVQYNSPLHF. CDR3 nucleotide sequence: TGCGCCAGCAGCCAAGAAGATGTGCGTGTTCAATATAATTCACCCCTCCACTTT.

The rearrangement links TRBV5-1 to TRBJ2-3, with 8 bases aligning to TRBD1. The CDR3 is 16 amino acids. V dropped 2 bases and J dropped 2; count of bases not matched to a gene: 7. Germline V gene data show CDR1 as SGHRS and CDR2 as YFSETQ. CDR3 bases: TGCGCCAGCAGCTTAAACAGGGGGACGGTCACAGATACGCAGTATTTT. Its protein product is CASSLNRGTVTDTQYF.

This clone appeared a single time. The genes are TRBV28 and TRBJ1-4, with 9 positions matching TRBD1. The germline V gene has CDR1 MDHEN and CDR2 SYDVKM. The CDR3 spans 16 residues. V was pared by 5 bases and J by 6 bases, with 10 bases of the junction left unmatched. CDR3 nucleotide sequence: TGTGCCAGCAGTCTCAGGAGCGGGACAGGGTATGAAAAACTGTTTTTT. It encodes CASSLRSGTGYEKLFF.

This clone has just one count. CDR3 DNA: TGTGCCAGCAGCAAAACCCCTAACTTCCCTCGGTACGAGCAGTACTTC. This sequence encodes CASSKTPNFPRYEQYF. The chain uses TRBV21-1 and TRBJ2-7; TRBD2, the table's D call, lacks a check against the DNA. TRBV21-1 corresponds to a pseudogene. The CDR3 contains 16 residues.

The rearrangement uses TRBV11-2 and TRBJ2-1, with 7 bases matching TRBD2. The length of the CDR3 is 16 residues. J was trimmed by 5 bases and V by 5 bases; bases with no gene match: 12. The germline gives CDR1 SGHAT, CDR2 FQNNGV. The CDR3 spells CASSPRASGKDNEQFF. CDR3 sequence (DNA): TGTGCCAGCAGCCCCAGGGCGAGCGGGAAGGACAATGAGCAGTTCTTC.

J is TRBJ1-6 and V is TRBV30; D is undetermined. Trimming took off 4 bases at V and 10 bases at J, with 20 bases between the two ends. Germline V gene sequence: CDR1 GTSNPN, CDR2 SVGIG (reference sequence). This CDR3 comprises 15 residues. The CDR3 reads CAWTSPVSVVSPLHF. For the CDR3, the DNA is TGTGCCTGGACGTCCCCTGTGAGTGTTGTATCACCCCTCCACTTT.

V gene TRBV5-1 combines with J gene TRBJ1-1, with D maybe TRBD1 (5 bases). Germline V gives CDR1 SGHRS, CDR2 YFSETQ. This CDR3 has 15 amino acids. V dropped 1 base and J dropped 3 bases, with 13 bases sitting between them. This chain's CDR3 is CASSLLGGRYTEAFF. CDR3 in DNA: TGCGCCAGCAGCTTGCTGGGGGGACGGTACACTGAAGCTTTCTTT.

This chain joins TRBV13 and TRBJ1-1; D not resolved. CDR1 is PRHDT and CDR2 is FYEKMQ in the germline V gene (reference sequence). The CDR3 contains 14 residues. Trimming took off 1 base at V and 0 bases at J, with 6 bases between the two ends. DNA of the CDR3: TGTGCCAGCAGCTTAGTTGTCCTGAACACTGAAGCTTTCTTT. Amino acid sequence: CASSLVVLNTEAFF.

This rearrangement joins TRBV18 to TRBJ2-3, with TRBD2 matching over 7 bases. V shed 0 bases, J shed 7 bases, and the junction held 4 bases outside the gene matches. The CDR3 length is 14 residues. The V gene's germline CDR1 is KGHSH and CDR2 LQKENI. DNA of the CDR3: TGTGCCAGCTCACCACCGGGGGGGGTTAATACGCAGTATTTT. It translates to CASSPPGGVNTQYF.

This sequence joins TRBV5-8 and TRBJ2-7; no reliable D call. Germline CDR1 is SGHTS and CDR2 is YDEGEE. Trimming shortened V by 0 bases and J by 0 bases, and 7 bases separated the two germline ends. This CDR3 region has 14 residues. In nucleotides, the CDR3 is TGTGCCAGCAGCTTGGTGTTTTCCTCCTACGAGCAGTACTTC. It codes for CASSLVFSSYEQYF.

The gene calls are TRBV30 and TRBJ1-1; D is perhaps TRBD1 (6 bases). The germline gives CDR1 GTSNPN, CDR2 SVGIG (reference sequence). The V end was cut by 2 bases, the J end by 4 bases, with 14 bases between. The CDR3 covers 14 residues. The CDR3 protein is CAWSFLRGGTEAFF. The CDR3 nucleotides read TGTGCCTGGAGTTTCCTCAGGGGCGGCACTGAAGCTTTCTTT.